This T cell receptor (beta chain) was profiled in a study of regulatory and conventional T cells in RAG deficiency. The V gene's germline CDR1 is SGHTA and CDR2 FQGNSA. The CDR3 covers 19 residues. J lost 2 bases, V lost 1 base, and 13 bases had no gene match. Blood CD4+ CD25-low CD127-high conventional T cells supplied the genomic DNA template. TCRdb's table, derived via immunoSEQ multiplex PCR, lists solely in-frame clones and lacks some. This table holds tens of thousands of clones, 90% to 97% found once. Separately, the same data were catalogued under a study of regulatory T cells. That work states: Primers: 52 TRBV forward and 13 TRBJ reverse.

Sequenced material: CD25- CD4+ T cells sorted from blood. This TCR was sampled from a human donor in good health. The J gene is TRBJ2-1, the V gene TRBV7-2, with 8 positions matching TRBD1. CDR3 region: CASSLGKDRVGTTYNEQFF. Written as DNA, the CDR3 is TGTGCCAGCAGCTTAGGAAAGGACAGGGTTGGGACCACCTACAATGAGCAGTTCTTC.